A single sample is the source of the 7 T cell receptor beta chains below, sequenced in a study of shared clonotypes between healthy human individuals. Naivety among CD8 cells was defined by CD45RO negativity and positive CCR7 selection, thereby excluding terminally differentiated effector memory CD45RA+ cells. Profiled with immunoSEQ multiplex PCR; TCRdb holds only in-frame clones, not every one. The table includes millions of clones, around 93% detected once. Sequencing used naive CD8+ T cells from PBMCs. Every receptor here comes from a man between 18 and 29 years old in good health. Some clones in this sample may be carry-over from other donors' samples.

The chain has TRBV18 and TRBJ2-1; 14 positions agree with TRBD2. The V gene's germline CDR1 is KGHSH and CDR2 LQKENI. V lost 0 bases, J lost 4 bases, and 8 bases stayed unmatched. This CDR3 is 19 amino acids long. CDR3 in amino acids: CASSPPGLAGVTRYNEQFF. CDR3 in DNA: TGTGCCAGCTCACCACCGGGACTAGCGGGAGTTACCAGATACAATGAGCAGTTCTTC.

The chain has TRBV10-2 and TRBJ2-5; D not resolved. Trimming cost V 1 base and J 5 bases, with 5 bases left between them. The length of the CDR3 is 12 residues. CDR1 and CDR2 (germline): WSHSY, SAAADI. CDR3 coding DNA: TGCGCCAGCAGTGAGTACCCGGAGACCCAGTACTTC. Translation gives CASSEYPETQYF.

The chain is built from TRBV15 and TRBJ2-7; 7 bases are shared with TRBD2. The V and J ends lost 3 bases and 0 bases, in that order; junction bases with no gene match: 5. Germline V gene lookup returns CDR1 LNHNV and CDR2 YYDKDF (reference sequence). The CDR3 length is 15 residues. The CDR3 DNA reads TGTGCCACCAGCAGCGGGCTAGCGGCCTCCTACGAGCAGTACTTC. Translation gives CATSSGLAASYEQYF.

This clone was found once. This sequence joins TRBV7-9 and TRBJ2-5; 7 nucleotides line up with TRBD1. CDR3 length: 14 residues. The germline V gene encodes CDR1 SEHNR and CDR2 FQNEAQ (reference sequence). V trimming: 3 bases; J trimming: 1 base; junction bases outside the gene matches: 2. In DNA, the CDR3 is TGTGCCAGCAGCTTCCGGGACAGCCAAGAGACCCAGTACTTC. Its protein is CASSFRDSQETQYF. Full variable domain (remainder filled in from reference TRBV7-9 and TRBJ2-5): DTGVSQNPRHKITKRGQNVTFRCDPISEHNRLYWYRQTLGQGPEFLTYFQNEAQLEKSRLLSDRFSAERPKGSFSTLEIQRTEQGDSAMYLCASSFRDSQETQYFGPGTRLLVL.

This chain joins TRBV10-2 and TRBJ2-1; 7 bases match TRBD1. Germline V lookup: CDR1 WSHSY, CDR2 SAAADI. This CDR3 has 12 residues. Trimming at V came to 8 bases and at J to 4 bases, leaving 2 bases not matched to a gene. In DNA form, the CDR3 reads TGCGCCAGCCAGGACAGGTACAATGAGCAGTTCTTC. Amino acid sequence: CASQDRYNEQFF.

The rearrangement joins TRBV27 to TRBJ2-3, with 10 bases that match TRBD2. Germline V CDR1 and CDR2: MNHEY, SMNVEV (reference sequence). V lost 1 base, J lost 7 bases, and 11 bases stayed unmatched. The CDR3 is 17 amino acids. The DNA for the CDR3 is TGTGCCAGCAGTTTATTTCCTCCTAGCGGGAGTCGAAATACGCAGTATTTT. It translates to CASSLFPPSGSRNTQYF.

As regards this clone: Other DNA sequences in this sample translate to the same CDR3. V gene TRBV9 combines with J gene TRBJ1-1; TRBD1 is a possible D gene (6 bases). Germline CDR1 reads SGDLS; CDR2 reads YYNGEE. Trimming cost V 3 bases and J 1 base, with 13 bases left between them. This CDR3 is built from 15 residues. In nucleotides, the CDR3 is TGTGCCAGCAGCGCGGAAGGGACACCGAACACTGAAGCTTTCTTT. It yields the protein CASSAEGTPNTEAFF.